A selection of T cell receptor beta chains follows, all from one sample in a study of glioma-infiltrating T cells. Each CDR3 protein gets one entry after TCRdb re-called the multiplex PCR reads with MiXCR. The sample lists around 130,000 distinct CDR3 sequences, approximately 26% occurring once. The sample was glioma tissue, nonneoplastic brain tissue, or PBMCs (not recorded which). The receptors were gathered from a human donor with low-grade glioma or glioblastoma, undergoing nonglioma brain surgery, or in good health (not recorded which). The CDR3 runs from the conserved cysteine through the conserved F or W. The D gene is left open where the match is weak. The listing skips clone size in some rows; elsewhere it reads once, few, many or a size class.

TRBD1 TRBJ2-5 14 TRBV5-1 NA CASSKDRKAETQYF TGCGCCAGCAGCAAGGACAGGAAGGCTGAGACCCAGTACTTC
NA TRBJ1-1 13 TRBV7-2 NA CASILAPPTEAFF TGTGCCAGCATCTTAGCGCCACCCACGGAAGCTTTCTTT
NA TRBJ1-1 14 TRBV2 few CASSEIQSDTEAFF TGTGCCAGCAGTGAAATACAGTCGGACACTGAAGCTTTCTTT
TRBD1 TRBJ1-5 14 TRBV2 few CASSRTGSGQPQHF TGTGCCAGCAGTCGGACAGGGAGTGGTCAGCCCCAGCATTTT
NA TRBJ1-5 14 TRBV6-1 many CASRADLGNQPQHF TGTGCCAGCAGAGCGGACCTGGGGAATCAGCCCCAGCATTTT
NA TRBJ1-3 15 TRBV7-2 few CASSGGGLRGNTIYF TGTGCCAGCAGCGGTGGGGGGCTCCGTGGAAACACCATATATTTT
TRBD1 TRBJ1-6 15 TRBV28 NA CASSISGDSLVTLHF TGTGCCAGCAGTATATCAGGGGACAGCCTCGTTACCCTCCACTTT
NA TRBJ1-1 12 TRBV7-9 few CASSLVSIEAFF TGTGCCAGCAGCTTAGTCTCGATTGAAGCTTTCTTT
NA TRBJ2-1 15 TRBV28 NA CAGRYPALANNEQFF TGTGCCGGCAGATACCCCGCACTTGCCAACAATGAGCAGTTCTTC
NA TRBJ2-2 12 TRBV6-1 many CATEGYTGELFF TGTGCTACAGAAGGTTACACCGGGGAGCTGTTTTTT
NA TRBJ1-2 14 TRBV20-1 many CSGDSAPFTYGYTF TGCAGTGGAGACAGTGCCCCCTTTACCTATGGCTACACCTTC
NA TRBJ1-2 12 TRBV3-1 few CASSQDWDGYTF TGTGCCAGCAGCCAAGACTGGGATGGCTACACCTTC
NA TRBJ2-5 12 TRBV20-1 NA CSVVATLETQYF TGCAGCGTTGTGGCGACCCTAGAGACTCAGTACTTC
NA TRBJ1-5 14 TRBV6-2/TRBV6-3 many CASSYSNSNQPQHF TGTGCCAGCAGTTACTCGAATAGCAATCAGCCCCAGCATTTT
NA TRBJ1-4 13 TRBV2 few CASRPDLNEKLFF TGTGCCAGCAGACCCGATTTGAATGAAAAACTGTTTTTT
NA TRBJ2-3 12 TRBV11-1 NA CASSPRLDTQYF TGTGCCAGCAGCCCGCGGTTAGATACGCAGTATTTT
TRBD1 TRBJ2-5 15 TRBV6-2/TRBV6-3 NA CASSYYRQGRETQYF TGTGCCAGCAGTTACTACAGACAGGGTCGGGAGACCCAGTACTTC
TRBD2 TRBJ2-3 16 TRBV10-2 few CASRRVSGGYTDTQYF TGCGCCAGCAGGAGGGTCAGCGGGGGGTACACAGATACGCAGTATTTT
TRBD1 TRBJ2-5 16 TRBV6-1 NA CASSHSGTAIQETQYF TGTGCCAGCAGTCACTCCGGGACAGCTATTCAAGAGACCCAGTACTTC
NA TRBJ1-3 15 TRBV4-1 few CASSHLGIAGNTIYF TGCGCCAGCAGCCACCTGGGGATTGCTGGAAACACCATATATTTT
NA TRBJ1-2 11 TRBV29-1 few CSVEDRVRYTF TGCAGCGTTGAAGACAGGGTACGCTACACCTTC
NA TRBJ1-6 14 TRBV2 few CASSDGLANSPLHF TGTGCCAGCAGTGATGGCTTAGCTAATTCACCCCTCCACTTT
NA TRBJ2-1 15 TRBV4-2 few CASSQVPDCYNEQFF TGTGCCAGCAGCCAAGTGCCGGACTGCTACAATGAGCAGTTCTTC
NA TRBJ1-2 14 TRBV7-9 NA CASSLVSGNYGYAF TGTGCCAGCAGCTTAGTGTCTGGGAACTATGGCTACGCCTTC
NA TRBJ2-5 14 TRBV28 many CASSLDFSEETQYF TGTGCCAGCAGTTTAGATTTTAGCGAGGAGACCCAGTACTTC
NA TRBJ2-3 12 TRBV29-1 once CSVARDTDAQYF TGCAGCGTTGCCAGAGACACAGATGCGCAGTATTTT
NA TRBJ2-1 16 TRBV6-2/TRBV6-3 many CASSYFWRSSYNEQFF TGTGCCAGCAGTTACTTTTGGAGAAGCTCCTACAATGAGCAGTTCTTC
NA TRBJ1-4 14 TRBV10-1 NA CASSDQGMSEKLFF TGCGCCAGCAGTGACCAGGGGATGAGTGAAAAACTGTTTTTT
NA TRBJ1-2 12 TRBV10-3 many CAINRIYYGYTF TGTGCCATCAACCGGATCTACTATGGCTACACCTTC
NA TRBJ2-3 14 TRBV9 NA CASSVGNSRDTQYF TGTGCCAGCAGCGTAGGGAACAGCCGAGATACGCAGTATTTT
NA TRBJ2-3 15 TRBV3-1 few CASSILGQSTDTQYF TGTGCCAGCAGCATCCTCGGCCAGAGCACAGATACGCAGTATTTT
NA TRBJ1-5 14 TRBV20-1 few CSARDIRGDQPQHF TGCAGTGCTAGAGATATTAGGGGAGATCAGCCCCAGCATTTT
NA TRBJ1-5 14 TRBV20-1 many CSARDPRGGQPQHF TGCAGTGCTAGAGATCCGCGGGGAGGACAGCCCCAGCATTTT
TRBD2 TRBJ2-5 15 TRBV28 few CASFPAGTSRETQYF TGTGCCAGCTTCCCTGCCGGGACTAGCAGAGAGACCCAGTACTTC
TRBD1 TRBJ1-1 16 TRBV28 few CASSSTGGAMNTEAFF TGTGCCAGCAGTTCGACAGGGGGCGCGATGAACACTGAAGCTTTCTTT
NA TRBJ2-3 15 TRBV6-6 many CASSYSNRESDTQYF TGTGCCAGCAGTTACTCGAACAGGGAGTCAGATACGCAGTATTTT
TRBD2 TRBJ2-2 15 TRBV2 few CASSPGTSFPGELFF TGTGCCAGCAGTCCCGGGACTAGTTTCCCCGGGGAGCTGTTTTTT
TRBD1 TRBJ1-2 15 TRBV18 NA CASSLSSETGFGYTF TGTGCCAGCTCACTCAGCTCCGAGACAGGGTTCGGCTACACCTTC
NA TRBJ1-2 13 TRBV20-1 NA CSARTTGFYGYTF TGCAGTGCTAGGACTACAGGGTTCTATGGCTACACCTTC
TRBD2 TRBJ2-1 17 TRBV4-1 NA CASSQPTGTTYYNEQFF TGCGCCAGCAGCCAACCTACCGGGACTACCTATTACAATGAGCAGTTCTTC
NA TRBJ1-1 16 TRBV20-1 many CSARSPPRTMNTEAFF TGCAGTGCTAGATCCCCCCCGAGGACCATGAACACTGAAGCTTTCTTT
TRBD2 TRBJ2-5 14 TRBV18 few CASSPTGGQETQYF TGTGCCAGCTCACCAACGGGGGGCCAAGAGACCCAGTACTTC
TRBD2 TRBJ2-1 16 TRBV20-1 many CSASGSSGDNYNEQFF TGCAGTGCTAGTGGGTCTAGCGGGGACAACTACAATGAGCAGTTCTTC
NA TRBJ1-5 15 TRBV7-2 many CASSLQGSSNQPQHF TGTGCCAGCAGCTTACAGGGCTCGAGCAATCAGCCCCAGCATTTT
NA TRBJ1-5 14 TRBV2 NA CASSVQYSNQPQHF TGTGCCAGCAGCGTGCAGTATAGCAATCAGCCCCAGCATTTT
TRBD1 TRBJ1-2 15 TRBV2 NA CVSSEWDRGSYGYTF TGTGTCAGCAGTGAATGGGACAGGGGAAGCTATGGCTACACCTTC
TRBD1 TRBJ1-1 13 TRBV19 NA CASRDRGGTEAFF TGTGCCAGTAGAGACAGGGGGGGCACTGAAGCTTTCTTT
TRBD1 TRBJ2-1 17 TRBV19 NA CASSIDRGTAFDNEQFF TGTGCCAGTAGTATAGATAGGGGGACAGCCTTCGACAATGAGCAGTTCTTC
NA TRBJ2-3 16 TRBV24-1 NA CATSDLNKGGADTQYF TGTGCCACCAGTGATTTGAACAAAGGCGGCGCAGATACGCAGTATTTT
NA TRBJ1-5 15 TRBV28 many CASSLVGPGNQPQHF TGTGCCAGCAGTTTAGTAGGGCCTGGCAATCAGCCCCAGCATTTT
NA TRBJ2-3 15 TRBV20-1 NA CSARGVGGFTDTQYF TGCAGTGCTAGAGGGGTGGGGGGATTCACAGATACGCAGTATTTT
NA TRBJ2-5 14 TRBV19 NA CASSVPQLPETQYF TGTGCCAGTAGTGTCCCCCAACTACCAGAGACCCAGTACTTC
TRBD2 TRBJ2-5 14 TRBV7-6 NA CASRPSSGQETQYF TGTGCCAGCAGACCCTCTAGCGGCCAAGAGACCCAGTACTTC
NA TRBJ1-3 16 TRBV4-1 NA CASSSSGVNSGNTIYF TGCGCCAGCAGCTCGTCCGGGGTCAACTCTGGAAACACCATATATTTT
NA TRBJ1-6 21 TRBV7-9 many CASTQRGRDIPLGSYNSPLHF TGTGCCAGCACCCAACGCGGCCGCGATATTCCGCTTGGCTCCTATAATTCACCCCTCCACTTT